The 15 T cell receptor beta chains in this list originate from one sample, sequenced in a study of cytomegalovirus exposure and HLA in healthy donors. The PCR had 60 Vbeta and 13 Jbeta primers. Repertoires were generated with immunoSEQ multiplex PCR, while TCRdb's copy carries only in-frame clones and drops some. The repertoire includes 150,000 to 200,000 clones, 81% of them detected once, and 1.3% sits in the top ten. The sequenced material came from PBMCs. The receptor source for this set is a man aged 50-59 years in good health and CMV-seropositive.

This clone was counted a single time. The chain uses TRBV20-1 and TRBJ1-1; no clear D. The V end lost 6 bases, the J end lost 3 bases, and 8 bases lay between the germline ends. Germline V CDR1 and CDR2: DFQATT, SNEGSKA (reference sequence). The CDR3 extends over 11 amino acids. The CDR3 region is CSAAEYTEAFF. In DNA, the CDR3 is TGCAGTGCCGCGGAGTACACTGAAGCTTTCTTT.

DNA for the CDR3: TGTGCTAGTGGACAACAGGGGACGAACACTGAAGCTTTCTTT. As protein: CASGQQGTNTEAFF. The chain carries TRBV12-5 and TRBJ1-1, with 7 bases that match TRBD1. V trimming: 6 bases; J trimming: 1 base; junction bases outside the gene matches: 5. The CDR3 contains 14 residues. The germline CDR1 and CDR2 sequences are LGHNT and FRNRAP.

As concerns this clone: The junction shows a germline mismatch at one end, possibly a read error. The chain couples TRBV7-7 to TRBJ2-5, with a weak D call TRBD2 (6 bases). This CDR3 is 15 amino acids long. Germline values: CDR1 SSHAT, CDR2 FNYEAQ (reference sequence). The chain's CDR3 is CASSLGLASQETQYF. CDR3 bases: TGTGCTAGCAGCTTAGGGCTAGCGTCCCAAGAGACCCAGTACTTC.

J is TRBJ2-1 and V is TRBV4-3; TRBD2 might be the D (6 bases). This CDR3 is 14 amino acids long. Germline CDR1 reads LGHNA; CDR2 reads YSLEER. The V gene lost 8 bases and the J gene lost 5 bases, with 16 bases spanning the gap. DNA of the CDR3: TGCGCCAGCCGGAGGGATTTCGCGGACAATGAGCAGTTCTTC. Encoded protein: CASRRDFADNEQFF.

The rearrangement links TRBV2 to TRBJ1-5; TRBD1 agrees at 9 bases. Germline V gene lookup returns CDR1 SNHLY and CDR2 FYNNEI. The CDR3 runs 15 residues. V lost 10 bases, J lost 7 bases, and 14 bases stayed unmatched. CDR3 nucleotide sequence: TGTGCCACACTAAGGGACAGGGATCAGGGCCAGCCCCAGCATTTT. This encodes CATLRDRDQGQPQHF.

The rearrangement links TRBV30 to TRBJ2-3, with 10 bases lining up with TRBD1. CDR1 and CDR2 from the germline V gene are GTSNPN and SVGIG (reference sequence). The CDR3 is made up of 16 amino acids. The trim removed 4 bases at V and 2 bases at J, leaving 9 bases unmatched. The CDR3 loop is CAWNPGQGPFTDTQYF. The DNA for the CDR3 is TGTGCCTGGAATCCGGGACAGGGGCCCTTCACAGATACGCAGTATTTT.

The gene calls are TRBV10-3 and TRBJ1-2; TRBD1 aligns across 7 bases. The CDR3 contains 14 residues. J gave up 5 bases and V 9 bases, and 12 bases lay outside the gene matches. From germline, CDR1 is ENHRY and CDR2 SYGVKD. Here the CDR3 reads CAITPTGTTYGYTF. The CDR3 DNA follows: TGTGCCATTACTCCGACAGGGACCACTTATGGCTACACCTTC.

CDR3 amino acids: CASTAGINGYTF. For the CDR3, the DNA is TGTGCCAGCACTGCGGGGATTAATGGCTACACCTTC. V gene TRBV28 combines with J gene TRBJ1-2, with D uncertain. Germline lookup yields CDR1 MDHEN and CDR2 SYDVKM. This CDR3 contains 12 residues. Between the trimmed V and J ends, which lost 7 bases and 6 bases, there was a span of 12 bases.

The DNA of the CDR3 is TGTGCCAGCAGCGCCCGGACAGGGGCCAGACAGGCTTTCTTT. As protein: CASSARTGARQAFF. The genes are TRBV7-2 and TRBJ1-1; TRBD1 matches at 9 bases. Germline-derived CDR1 and CDR2 are SGHTA and FQGNSA. J was trimmed by 11 bases and V by 5 bases; bases with no gene match: 12. The CDR3 runs 14 residues.

The CDR3 nucleotides are TGCGCCAGCAGCTTGGGGTCGGGAAAGACCCAGTACTTC. It specifies CASSLGSGKTQYF. The chain has TRBV5-1 and TRBJ2-5; possibly TRBD2 for D (5 bases). Trimming removed 0 bases at V and 6 bases at J, with 9 bases between. CDR1 is SGHRS and CDR2 is YFSETQ in the germline V gene. The CDR3 is 13 amino acids.

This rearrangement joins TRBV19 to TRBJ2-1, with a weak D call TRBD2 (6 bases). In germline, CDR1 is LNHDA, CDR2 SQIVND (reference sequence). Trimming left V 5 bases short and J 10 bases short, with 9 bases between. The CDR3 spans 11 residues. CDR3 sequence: CASSWRDEQFF. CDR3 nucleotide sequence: TGTGCCAGTAGTTGGCGGGACGAGCAGTTCTTC. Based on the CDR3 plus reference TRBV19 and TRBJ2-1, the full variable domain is DGGITQSPKYLFRKEGQNVTLSCEQNLNHDAMYWYRQDPGQGLRLIYYSQIVNDFQKGDIAEGYSVSREKKESFPLTVTSAQKNPTAFYLCASSWRDEQFFGPGTRLTVL.

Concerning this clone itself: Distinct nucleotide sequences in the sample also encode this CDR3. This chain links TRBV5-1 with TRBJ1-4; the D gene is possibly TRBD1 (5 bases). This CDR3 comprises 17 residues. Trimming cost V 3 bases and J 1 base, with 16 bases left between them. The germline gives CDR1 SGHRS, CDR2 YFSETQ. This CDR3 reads CASSWEPGGGTNEKLFF. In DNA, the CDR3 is TGCGCCAGCAGCTGGGAGCCGGGGGGAGGAACTAATGAAAAACTGTTTTTT.

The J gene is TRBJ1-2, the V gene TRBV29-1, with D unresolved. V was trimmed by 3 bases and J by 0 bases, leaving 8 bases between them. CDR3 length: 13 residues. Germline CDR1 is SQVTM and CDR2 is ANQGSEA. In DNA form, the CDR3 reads TGCAGCGTTGACTGCGACTCTAACTATGGCTACACCTTC. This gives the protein CSVDCDSNYGYTF.

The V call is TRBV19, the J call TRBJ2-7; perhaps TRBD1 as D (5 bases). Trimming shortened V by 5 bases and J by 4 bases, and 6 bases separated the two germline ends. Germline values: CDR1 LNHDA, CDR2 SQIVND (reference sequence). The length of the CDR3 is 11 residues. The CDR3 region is CASSGAYEQYF. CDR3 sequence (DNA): TGTGCCAGTAGTGGGGCTTACGAGCAGTACTTC. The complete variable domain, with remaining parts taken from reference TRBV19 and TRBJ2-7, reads DGGITQSPKYLFRKEGQNVTLSCEQNLNHDAMYWYRQDPGQGLRLIYYSQIVNDFQKGDIAEGYSVSREKKESFPLTVTSAQKNPTAFYLCASSGAYEQYFGPGTRLTVT.

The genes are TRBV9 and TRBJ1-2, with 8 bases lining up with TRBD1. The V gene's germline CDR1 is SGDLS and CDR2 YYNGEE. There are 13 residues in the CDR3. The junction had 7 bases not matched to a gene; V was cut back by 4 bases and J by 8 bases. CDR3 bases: TGTGCCAGCAGCTCAGGACAGGGCAAAGGCTACACCTTC. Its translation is CASSSGQGKGYTF.